This entry lists 18 T cell receptor beta chains sequenced from one sample in a study of blood T cell repertoires in COVID-19. TCRdb's table, derived via immunoSEQ multiplex PCR, lists solely in-frame clones and lacks some. The sample has some 68,000 clones; roughly 88% are singletons. Sample: peripheral blood. The source of these receptors is a man in his forties or fifties with COVID-19, enrolled during active disease.

The rearrangement joins TRBV6-5 to TRBJ1-3, with TRBD1 as a possible D gene (5 bases). Germline values: CDR1 MNHEY, CDR2 SVGAGI. The V end lost 6 bases, the J end lost 2 bases, and 14 bases lay between the germline ends. This CDR3 spans 15 amino acids. CDR3 bases: TGTGCCAGCAGACTGATGGGGCACACTGGAAACACCATATATTTT. Its protein is CASRLMGHTGNTIYF.

The chain uses TRBV6-5 and TRBJ1-1; D gene uncertain. The V end was cut by 6 bases, the J end by 2 bases, with 10 bases between. The length of the CDR3 is 13 residues. CDR1 and CDR2 (germline): MNHEY, SVGAGI. The CDR3 loop reads CASSGRGNTEAFF. The CDR3 bases are TGTGCCAGCAGCGGCCGGGGAAACACTGAAGCTTTCTTT.

The chain carries TRBV5-1 and TRBJ2-1; 7 bases agree with TRBD2. Per the germline V gene, CDR1 is SGHRS and CDR2 is YFSETQ. This CDR3 region has 14 residues. V gave up 6 bases and J gave up 8 bases; unmatched junction bases: 11. The CDR3 sequence: CASTGDYPTDEQFF. The CDR3 DNA sequence: TGCGCCAGCACCGGGGACTACCCGACCGATGAGCAGTTCTTC. Variable domain in full (rest from reference TRBV5-1 and TRBJ2-1): KAGVTQTPRYLIKTRGQQVTLSCSPISGHRSVSWYQQTPGQGLQFLFEYFSETQRNKGNFPGRFSGRQFSNSRSEMNVSTLELGDSALYLCASTGDYPTDEQFFGPGTRLTVL.

This clone was seen just once. J is TRBJ1-3 and V is TRBV9; 7 bases align to TRBD1. Trimming removed 4 bases from V and 0 bases from J; junction bases left unmatched: 4. Germline-derived CDR1 and CDR2 are SGDLS and YYNGEE. This CDR3 has 15 residues. The CDR3 nucleotides read TGTGCCAGCAGCATAAGACAGGGCTCTGGAAACACCATATATTTT. Its translation: CASSIRQGSGNTIYF.

The V gene is TRBV29-1, the J gene TRBJ2-3; D remains ambiguous. The CDR3 runs to 15 residues. CDR1 is SQVTM and CDR2 is ANQGSEA in the germline V gene. Trimming cost V 5 bases and J 0 bases, with 15 bases left between them. The CDR3 sequence is CSVNTLGDSTDTQYF. In DNA, the CDR3 is TGCAGCGTTAATACACTGGGCGATAGCACAGATACGCAGTATTTT.

The chain couples TRBV29-1 to TRBJ1-2, with TRBD1 matching over 9 bases. V shed 5 bases, J shed 4 bases, and the junction held 2 bases outside the gene matches. In germline, CDR1 is SQVTM, CDR2 ANQGSEA. This CDR3 is built from 12 residues. The CDR3 DNA reads TGCAGCGTTCAGACAGGGGGCTATGGCTACACCTTC. This gives the protein CSVQTGGYGYTF. The whole variable domain, remainder taken from reference TRBV29-1 and TRBJ1-2, is SAVISQKPSRDICQRGTSLTIQCQVDSQVTMMFWYRQQPGQSLTLIATANQGSEATYESGFVIDKFPISRPNLTFSTLTVSNMSPEDSSIYLCSVQTGGYGYTFGSGTRLTVV.

This clone was found once. This chain joins TRBV2 and TRBJ1-1; D call uncertain. The CDR3 extends over 13 amino acids. The germline V gene has CDR1 SNHLY and CDR2 FYNNEI. The V and J ends lost 8 bases and 2 bases respectively, with 12 bases between them. This chain's CDR3 is CASRAGSNTEAFF. The DNA of the CDR3 is TGTGCCAGCCGGGCGGGGAGCAACACTGAAGCTTTCTTT.

CDR3: CASSLRLAGGKGNNEQFF. CDR3 sequence (DNA): TGCGCCAGCAGCTTAAGACTAGCGGGAGGGAAAGGGAACAATGAGCAGTTCTTC. This rearrangement joins TRBV5-1 to TRBJ2-1; 14 positions match TRBD2. The trim removed 2 bases at V and 5 bases at J, leaving 9 bases unmatched. The CDR3 is 18 residues long. Germline CDR1 reads SGHRS; CDR2 reads YFSETQ.

The J gene is TRBJ1-4, the V gene TRBV12-3 or TRBV12-4; D is ambiguous. This CDR3 has 13 amino acids. The ends were cut back, 6 bases at V and 8 bases at J, with 13 bases in the middle. CDR3 coding DNA: TGTGCCAGCAGATACCAGTTGATCGAAAAACTGTTTTTT. The encoded protein is CASRYQLIEKLFF.

The V and J genes are TRBV4-1 and TRBJ1-4, with D uncertain. From germline, CDR1 is MGHRA and CDR2 YSYEKL. The CDR3 covers 16 residues. Trimming shortened V by 3 bases and J by 0 bases, and 11 bases separated the two germline ends. The CDR3 coding sequence is TGCGCCAGCAGCCAGCCTGTGAGTGCAACTAATGAAAAACTGTTTTTT. Protein: CASSQPVSATNEKLFF.

V usage is TRBV4-2 and J usage is TRBJ1-5, with 9 bases aligning to TRBD1. There are 15 residues in the CDR3. J was trimmed by 1 base and V by 6 bases; bases with no gene match: 4. Germline CDR1 and CDR2: LGHNA and YNFKEQ. CDR3 sequence (DNA): TGTGCCAGCAGGGGGGACAGGGAGAGCAATCAGCCCCAGCATTTT. The encoded protein is CASRGDRESNQPQHF.

The chain joins TRBV3-1 (or the pseudogene TRBV3-2) to TRBJ2-3; 10 bases agree with TRBD2. After removal of 4 bases from V and 4 bases from J, the junction contained 11 bases not matched to a gene. Germline values: CDR1 LGHDT, CDR2 YNNKEL (reference sequence). The CDR3 has 17 residues. The CDR3 loop reads CASSPRASGSGSDTQYF. In DNA, the CDR3 is TGTGCCAGCAGCCCTCGGGCTAGCGGGAGCGGGTCAGATACGCAGTATTTT.

The chain couples TRBV5-4 to TRBJ1-4, with a possible D match to TRBD1 (6 bases). Germline V CDR1 and CDR2: SGHNT, YYREEE (reference sequence). The CDR3 extends over 18 amino acids. V lost 2 bases to trimming and J lost 3 bases, with 20 bases between them. For the CDR3, the DNA is TGTGCCAGCAGCTTCTTGGGGGGGGCCAGGAGCGCTAATGAAAAACTGTTTTTT. Residues: CASSFLGGARSANEKLFF.

This clone was counted between two and nine times. The CDR3 sequence: CASSGLATRDWEQYF. For the CDR3, the DNA is TGTGCCAGCAGTGGACTAGCGACCCGAGATTGGGAGCAGTACTTC. The gene calls are TRBV28 and TRBJ2-7; TRBD2 aligns across 9 bases. CDR3 length: 15 amino acids. Germline CDR1 MDHEN, CDR2 SYDVKM. V gave up 5 bases and J gave up 7 bases; unmatched junction bases: 12.

V is TRBV5-4 and J is TRBJ2-5; D uncertain. This CDR3 has 13 residues. Deletions cut 4 bases from V and 0 bases from J, with 7 bases between. Germline V gene lookup returns CDR1 SGHNT and CDR2 YYREEE (reference sequence). CDR3 sequence reads: CASSRLYQETQYF. As DNA, the CDR3 is TGTGCCAGCAGCAGACTGTACCAAGAGACCCAGTACTTC.

The V and J genes are TRBV30 and TRBJ2-3; D is undetermined. The CDR3 is made up of 12 amino acids. From germline, CDR1 is GTSNPN and CDR2 SVGIG (reference sequence). V shed 3 bases and J shed 2 bases, with 6 bases lying between them. The CDR3: CAWSEITDTQYF. DNA for the CDR3: TGTGCCTGGAGCGAGATCACAGATACGCAGTATTTT.

This clone was found a few times. The rearrangement uses TRBV4-3 and TRBJ2-6; TRBD2 matches 7 bases. This CDR3 has 16 amino acids. V lost 0 bases and J lost 2; bases outside the gene matches: 1. Germline V gene data show CDR1 as LGHNA and CDR2 as YSLEER. Here the CDR3 DNA reads TGCGCCAGCAGCCAAGATGCGGGGGCTGGGGCCAACGTCCTGACTTTC. Amino acids: CASSQDAGAGANVLTF.

The CDR3 bases are TGCGCCAGCAGCTTGTGGGGCCCGACAGGCAGCACAGATACGCAGTATTTT. Its protein is CASSLWGPTGSTDTQYF. The V call is TRBV5-1, the J call TRBJ2-3, with a weak D call TRBD1 (6 bases). CDR1 is SGHRS and CDR2 is YFSETQ in the germline V gene. V lost 1 base and J lost 0, with 15 bases in between. The CDR3 runs 17 residues.